This paragraph reports one T cell receptor (beta chain). This entry is derived from a study of human T cells and chemical hapten exposure. Germline V gives CDR1 MGHRA, CDR2 YSYEKL. The CDR3 has 14 residues. Trimming took off 0 bases at V and 12 bases at J, with 15 bases between the two ends. TCRdb ran MiXCR on the 5' RACE reads and lists one entry per CDR3 protein. Of over 95,000 distinct CDR3 sequences listed, around a fifth are singletons. RNA extraction used unfractionated whole blood as the source of total RNA. The TCR sequence derives from a human donor in good health. V gene TRBV4-1 combines with J gene TRBJ1-5; D gene unclear. CDR3 in amino acids: CASSQDRTSVIQHF. Written as DNA, the CDR3 is TGCGCCAGCAGCCAAGATAGAACTTCGGTTATCCAGCATTTT.